This T cell receptor beta chain was sequenced in a study of shared clonotypes between healthy human individuals (dated by TCRdb to about 2020). With regard to the full study: The cohort included a few men and two women between 18 and 49 years of age. For each donor, CD4 naive and CD4 memory were each run on three plates, CD8 naive on two plates, and CD8 memory on one plate. To estimate repertoire size and how much clonotypes are shared between individuals, the study performed deep sequencing of blood TCR repertoires from 4 to 6 healthy adults. Different laboratories and diverse techniques were used to prepare libraries and sequence TCR repertoires, to increase sequencing depth and limit assay-specific biases. Leukapheresis yielded between about 0.94 and 10 billion PBMCs per donor. Study-wide findings and limitations: The genetic and exposure-history diversity represented was limited by the small number of donors. Naive subsets generally had larger estimated clonotype richness than memory subsets. Incomplete sequencing was indicated by rarefaction of sorted-subset datasets, despite the large sequencing depth. Higher generation probabilities were observed for clonotypes shared by all four sorted-subset donors than for non-shared clonotypes. When a few donors were compared, the shared fraction of clonotypes was about 5.2% for naive CD4, approximately 3.5% for naive CD8, 2% to 2.5% for memory CD4, and around 0.37% for memory CD8. Sampling was limited to blood, and TCR repertoires in tissue likely differ from TCR repertoires in blood. Based on pairwise subsampling, the degree of clonotype sharing among donors was expected to be affected by sequencing depth.

TCR CDR3 regions were amplified from genomic DNA by multiplex PCR using the deep immunoSEQ assay. Genomic DNA extracted from each cell subset was distributed evenly over all wells of several immunoSEQ 96-well plates, and each plate served as one replicate. Each replicate PCR for sorted subsets received 150 to 250 ng genomic DNA, equal to roughly 33,000 T cell genomes. Purified libraries were quantified with a Qubit 3.0 fluorometer, sized on a Bioanalyzer 2100, and re-quantified with the KAPA Library Quantification kit. Every immunoSEQ 96-well plate was sequenced on a separate single-read 150-cycle Illumina NextSeq 550 flow cell. As for the original processing: The immunoSEQ output contained only junctional sequences without quality scores, so filtering could not match that applied to full-length reads. Sequences were annotated with PyIR, a Python wrapper for IgBLAST v1.9, using IMGT germline references to assign V/J genes and CDR3. Reads with weak V/J assignments (E-value above 1e-6), missing CDR3, stop codons, out-of-frame junctions, or ambiguous translated residues were removed. V3J clonotypes were defined by identical inferred V gene, J gene, and CDR3 amino acid sequence. Percentage overlap between repertoires was computed as shared unique clonotypes divided by the size of the smaller repertoire. Richness of each repertoire was evaluated using RTK rarefaction, the Chao1 estimator, and Recon v2.1 estimates of unobserved clonotypes. Generation probabilities were computed with OLGA for all TCRbeta clonotypes obtained by the gDNA method from a handful of donors. Held by TCRdb, this immuneACCESS table contains in-frame sequences only and omits some clones. Under half of the omission traces to an unresolved V gene where checked; the cause of the rest is unknown. V, J and clone size are taken as reported in that table, and D and trimming were inferred from the DNA itself. This sample gives roughly 2.2 million clones in total; roughly 92% of them show up just once. The ten largest make up approximately 0.39% of the sample.

V is reduced by 1 base and J by 4 bases, leaving a spacing of 5 bases between them. The germline V gene encodes CDR1 SNHLY and CDR2 FYNNEI. The CDR3 spans 13 residues, from the cysteine through the phenylalanine. Only the CDR3 part of the read is kept: 39 bases, read in frame from the first base. Remarks on this clone: Its antigen has not been determined. Per-nucleotide qualities are absent, and no much larger clonotype sits a single base away. Different DNA sequences within this sample yield the same CDR3.

Healthy HIV-negative adults with no recently reported acute infections or vaccinations were included as donors. Only Caucasian adults living in Nashville, Tennessee, USA were represented among the donors. Magnetic negative selection was used to enrich CD4+ T cells, after which naive cells were positively selected on CD45RA and the negative fraction became the memory subset. Blood was obtained by leukapheresis, after which PBMCs were separated by Ficoll-Histopaque density gradient centrifugation and cryopreserved in liquid nitrogen vapor phase. Purity and quantity of every magnetically sorted T cell population were checked by analytical flow cytometry. Genomic DNA was isolated from each sorted fraction and quantified by UV absorbance on a Nanodrop 2000c.

Sequencing was performed on naive CD4+ T cells from PBMCs. The cell subset or site tag for this specimen amounts to: CD45RA+ positively selected. This chain joins TRBV2 to TRBJ1-3; no D gene is confidently identified. The origin of this receptor is a man aged 18-30 years in good health. Some clones in this sample may be carry-over from other donors' samples. This receptor carries the CDR3 CASSEEGGNTIYF. The nucleotides read TGTGCCAGCAGTGAAGAAGGCGGAAACACCATATATTTT. The full variable domain, with segments outside the CDR3 supplied by the reference TRBV2 and TRBJ1-3 proteins, appears as EPEVTQTPSHQVTQMGQEVILRCVPISNHLYFYWYRQILGQKVEFLVSFYNNEISEKSEIFDDQFSVERPDGSNFTLKIRSTKLEDSAMYFCASSEEGGNTIYFGEGSWLTVV.